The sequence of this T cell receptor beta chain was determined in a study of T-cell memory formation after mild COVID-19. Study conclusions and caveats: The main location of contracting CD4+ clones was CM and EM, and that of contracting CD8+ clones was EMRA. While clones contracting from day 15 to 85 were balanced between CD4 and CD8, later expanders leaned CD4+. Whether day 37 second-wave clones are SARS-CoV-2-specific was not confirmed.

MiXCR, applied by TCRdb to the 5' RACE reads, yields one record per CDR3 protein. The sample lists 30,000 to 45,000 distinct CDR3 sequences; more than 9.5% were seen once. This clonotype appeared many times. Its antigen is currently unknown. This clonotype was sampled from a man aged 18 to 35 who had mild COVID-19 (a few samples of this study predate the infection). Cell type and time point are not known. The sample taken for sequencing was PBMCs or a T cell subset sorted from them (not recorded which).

Written as DNA, the CDR3 is TGTGCCAGCAGCCCGGGACTAGCGGGGGGCCGGTCAGAGACCCAGTACTTC. Protein: CASSPGLAGGRSETQYF. The J gene is TRBJ2-5, the V gene TRBV12-3 or TRBV12-4; the match to TRBD2 covers 15 bases. With 6 bases clipped from V and 4 bases from J, the junction kept 9 bases outside the gene matches. This CDR3 is built from 17 residues.